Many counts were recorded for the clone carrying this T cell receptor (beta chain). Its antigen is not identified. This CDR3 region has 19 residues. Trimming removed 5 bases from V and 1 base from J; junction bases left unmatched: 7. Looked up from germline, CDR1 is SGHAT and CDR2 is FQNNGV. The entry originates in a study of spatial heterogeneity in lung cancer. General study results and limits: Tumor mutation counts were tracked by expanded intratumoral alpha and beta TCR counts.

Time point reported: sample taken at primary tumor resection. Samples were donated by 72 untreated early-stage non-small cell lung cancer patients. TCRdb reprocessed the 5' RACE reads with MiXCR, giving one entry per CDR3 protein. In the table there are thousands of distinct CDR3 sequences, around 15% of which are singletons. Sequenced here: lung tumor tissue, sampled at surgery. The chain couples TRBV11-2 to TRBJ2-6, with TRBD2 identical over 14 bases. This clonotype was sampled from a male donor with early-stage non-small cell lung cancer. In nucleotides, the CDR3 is TGTGCCAGCAGCGCAAGACTAGCGGGAGGGCCGTCTGGGGCCAACGTCCTGACTTTC. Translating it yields CASSARLAGGPSGANVLTF. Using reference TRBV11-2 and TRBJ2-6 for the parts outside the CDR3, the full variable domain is EAGVAQSPRYKIIEKRQSVAFWCNPISGHATLYWYQQILGQGPKLLIQFQNNGVVDDSQLPKDRFSAERLKGVDSTLKIQPAKLEDSAVYLCASSARLAGGPSGANVLTFGAGSRLTVL.